The sequence of this T cell receptor (beta chain) was determined in a study of blood T cell repertoires in COVID-19. The table came from immunoSEQ multiplex PCR; TCRdb's copy has only in-frame clones and leaves some out. The sample has about 160,000 clones; 75% to 85% are singletons. Germline V gives CDR1 SGHTA, CDR2 FQGNSA. With V trimmed by 1 base and J by 5 bases, 8 bases remained unmatched. The CDR3 totals 17 residues. Clinical history reported by participants formed the basis on which cohorts were assigned. V is TRBV7-2 and J is TRBJ2-1; 10 bases fit TRBD2. The receptor was derived from a woman aged 55-69 years who had recovered from COVID-19. Source material: PBMCs or T cells enriched from blood (not recorded which). The CDR3 spells CASSLGPYLAGDNEQFF. The CDR3 DNA follows: TGTGCCAGCAGCTTAGGGCCATACCTAGCGGGGGACAATGAGCAGTTCTTC.